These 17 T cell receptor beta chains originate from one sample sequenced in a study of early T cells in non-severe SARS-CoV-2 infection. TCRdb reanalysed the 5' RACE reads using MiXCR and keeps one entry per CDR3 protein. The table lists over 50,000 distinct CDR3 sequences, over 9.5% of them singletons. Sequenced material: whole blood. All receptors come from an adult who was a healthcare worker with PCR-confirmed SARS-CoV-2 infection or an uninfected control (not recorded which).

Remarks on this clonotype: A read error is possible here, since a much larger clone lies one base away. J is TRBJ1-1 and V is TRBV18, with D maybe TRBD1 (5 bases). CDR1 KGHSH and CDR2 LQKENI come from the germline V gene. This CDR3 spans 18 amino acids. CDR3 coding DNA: TGTGCCAGCTCACCGGGGGGAGGCCCTCGGCTTGGGAACACTCAAGCTTTCTTT. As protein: CASSPGGGPRLGNTQAFF. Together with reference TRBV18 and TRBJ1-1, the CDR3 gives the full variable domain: NAGVMQNPRHLVRRRGQEARLRCSPMKGHSHVYWYRQLPEEGLKFMVYLQKENIIDESGMPKERFSAEFPKEGPSILRIQQVVRGDSAAYFCASSPGGGPRLGNTQAFFGQGTRLTVV.

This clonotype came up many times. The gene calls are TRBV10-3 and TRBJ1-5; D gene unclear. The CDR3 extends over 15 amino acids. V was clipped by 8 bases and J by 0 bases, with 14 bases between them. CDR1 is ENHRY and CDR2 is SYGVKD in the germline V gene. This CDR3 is CAIPLGIYSNQPQHF. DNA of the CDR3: TGTGCCATCCCCCTGGGGATCTATAGCAATCAGCCCCAGCATTTT.

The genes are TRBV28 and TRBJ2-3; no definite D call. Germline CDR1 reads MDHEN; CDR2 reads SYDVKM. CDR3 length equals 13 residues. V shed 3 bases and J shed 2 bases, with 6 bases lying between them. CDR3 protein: CASSLPSTDTQYF. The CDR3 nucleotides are TGTGCCAGCAGTTTGCCTTCCACAGATACGCAGTATTTT.

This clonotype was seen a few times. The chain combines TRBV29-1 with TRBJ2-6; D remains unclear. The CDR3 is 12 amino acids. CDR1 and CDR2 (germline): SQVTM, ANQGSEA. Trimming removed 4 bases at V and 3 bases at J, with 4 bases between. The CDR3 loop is CSVADGANVLTF. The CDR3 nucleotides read TGCAGCGTTGCTGATGGGGCCAACGTCCTGACTTTC.

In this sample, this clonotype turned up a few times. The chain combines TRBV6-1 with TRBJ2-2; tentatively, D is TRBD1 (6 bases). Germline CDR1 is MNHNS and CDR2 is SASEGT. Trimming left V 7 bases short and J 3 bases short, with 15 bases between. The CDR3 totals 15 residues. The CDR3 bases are TGTGCCAGCAATACAGGGTGGGACGACACCGGGGAGCTGTTTTTT. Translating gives CASNTGWDDTGELFF.

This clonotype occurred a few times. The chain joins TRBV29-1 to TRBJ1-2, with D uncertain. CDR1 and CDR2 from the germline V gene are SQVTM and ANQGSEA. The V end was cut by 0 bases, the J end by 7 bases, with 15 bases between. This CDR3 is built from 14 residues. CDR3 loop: CSVEDLRRTLGYTF. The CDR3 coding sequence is TGCAGCGTTGAAGATCTGCGGCGGACCCTTGGCTACACCTTC.

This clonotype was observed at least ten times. CDR3 in amino acids: CASTSWGSQPQHF. DNA of the CDR3: TGTGCCAGCACCTCCTGGGGCAGTCAGCCCCAGCATTTT. The rearrangement joins TRBV28 to TRBJ1-5; perhaps TRBD1 as D (5 bases). V was trimmed by 7 bases and J by 6 bases, leaving 13 bases between them. The CDR3 length is 13 residues. The germline V gene has CDR1 MDHEN and CDR2 SYDVKM.

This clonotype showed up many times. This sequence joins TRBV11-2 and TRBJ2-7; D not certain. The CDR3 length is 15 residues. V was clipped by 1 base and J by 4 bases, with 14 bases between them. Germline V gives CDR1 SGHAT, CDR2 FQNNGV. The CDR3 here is CASSLVGPGVYEQYF. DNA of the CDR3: TGTGCCAGCAGCTTAGTGGGCCCCGGAGTGTACGAGCAGTACTTC.

In DNA, the CDR3 is TGTGCCAGCAGCTTACAAAAAGACTCGTCCTACAATGAGCAGTTCTTC. Its protein is CASSLQKDSSYNEQFF. V gene TRBV7-9 combines with J gene TRBJ2-1; D is unresolved. CDR1 is SEHNR, CDR2 FQNEAQ, per germline (reference sequence). This CDR3 comprises 16 residues. V was clipped by 2 bases and J by 1 base, with 12 bases between them. Full variable domain (rest looked up from reference TRBV7-9 and TRBJ2-1): DTGVSQNPRHKITKRGQNVTFRCDPISEHNRLYWYRQTLGQGPEFLTYFQNEAQLEKSRLLSDRFSAERPKGSFSTLEIQRTEQGDSAMYLCASSLQKDSSYNEQFFGPGTRLTVL.

CDR3 in amino acids: CASSYFGGARGNTIYF. CDR3 nucleotide sequence: TGTGCCAGCAGTTACTTCGGGGGGGCGCGTGGAAACACCATATATTTT. The chain couples TRBV6-2 or TRBV6-3 to TRBJ1-3, with a possible D match to TRBD1 (6 bases). The CDR3 covers 16 residues. Trimming stripped 1 base from V and 3 bases from J, with 13 bases between. CDR1 and CDR2 from the germline V gene are MNHEY and SVGEGT.

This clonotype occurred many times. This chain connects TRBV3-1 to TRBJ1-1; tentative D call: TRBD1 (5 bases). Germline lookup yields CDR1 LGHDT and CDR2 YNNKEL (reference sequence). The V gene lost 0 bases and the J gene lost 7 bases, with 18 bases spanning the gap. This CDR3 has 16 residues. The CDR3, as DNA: TGTGCCAGCAGCCAAGATCGAGGCAGGGTATATGGTGAAGCTTTCTTT. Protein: CASSQDRGRVYGEAFF.

For the CDR3, the DNA is TGTGCCATCAGACAGGGAGGGTTGGACGAGCAGTACTTC. Its protein product is CAIRQGGLDEQYF. The genes are TRBV10-3 and TRBJ2-7; TRBD2 might be the D (7 bases). The V end was cut by 6 bases, the J end by 5 bases, with 14 bases between. The CDR3 loop spans 13 amino acids. In germline, CDR1 is ENHRY, CDR2 SYGVKD.

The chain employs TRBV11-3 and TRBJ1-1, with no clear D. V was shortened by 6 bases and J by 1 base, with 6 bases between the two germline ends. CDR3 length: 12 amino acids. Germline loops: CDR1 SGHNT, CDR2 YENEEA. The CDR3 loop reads CASRLGNTEAFF. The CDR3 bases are TGTGCCAGCAGGTTGGGGAACACTGAAGCTTTCTTT. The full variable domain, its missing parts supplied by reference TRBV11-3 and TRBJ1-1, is EAGVVQSPRYKIIEKKQPVAFWCNPISGHNTLYWYLQNLGQGPELLIRYENEEAVDDSQLPKDRFSAERLKGVDSTLKIQPAELGDSAVYLCASRLGNTEAFFGQGTRLTVV.

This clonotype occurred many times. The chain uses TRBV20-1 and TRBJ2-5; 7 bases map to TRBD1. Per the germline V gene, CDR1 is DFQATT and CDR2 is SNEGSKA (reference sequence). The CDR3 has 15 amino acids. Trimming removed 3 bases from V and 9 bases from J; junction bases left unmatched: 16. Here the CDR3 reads CSASGGQRPMGAQYF. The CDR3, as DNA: TGCAGTGCTAGTGGGGGACAGAGGCCGATGGGGGCCCAGTACTTC.

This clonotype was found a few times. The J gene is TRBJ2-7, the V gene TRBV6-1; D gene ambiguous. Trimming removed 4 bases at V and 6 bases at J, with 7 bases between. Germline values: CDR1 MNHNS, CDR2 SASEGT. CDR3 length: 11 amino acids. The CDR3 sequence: CASSAPGEQYF. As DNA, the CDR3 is TGTGCCAGCAGTGCCCCGGGCGAGCAGTACTTC.

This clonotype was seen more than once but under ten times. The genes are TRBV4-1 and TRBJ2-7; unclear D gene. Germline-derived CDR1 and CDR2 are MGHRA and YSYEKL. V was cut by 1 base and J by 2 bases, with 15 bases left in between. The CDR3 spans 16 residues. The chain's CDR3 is CASSQGKGALTYEQYF. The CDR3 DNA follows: TGCGCCAGCAGCCAAGGCAAGGGCGCGTTGACCTACGAGCAGTACTTC.

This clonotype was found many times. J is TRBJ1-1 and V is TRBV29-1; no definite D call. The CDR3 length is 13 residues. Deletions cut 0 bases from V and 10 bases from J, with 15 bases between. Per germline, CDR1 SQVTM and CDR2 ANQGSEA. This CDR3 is CSVEDQPREGAFF. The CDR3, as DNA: TGCAGCGTTGAAGATCAACCCCGGGAGGGAGCTTTCTTT.